This entry lists 24 T cell receptor beta chains sequenced from one sample in a study of CD8+ T cells in alopecia areata. cDNA prepared by RNA extraction and subsequent reverse transcription served as the template for sequencing. Libraries were prepared by immunoSEQ multiplex PCR; TCRdb keeps only in-frame clonotypes and omits some of them. Of roughly 110,000 clones in the sample, 56% are singletons; the top ten hold roughly 3.5%. The treatment denotes: oral pan-JAK inhibitor, 5-10 mg twice daily. The material sequenced was CD4+ T cells sorted from blood, taken at week 24, from a patient treated with tofacitinib. The receptor source for this set is a human donor with alopecia areata.

This clone was seen more than once but under ten times. This chain uses TRBV6-5 with TRBJ2-7; 8 nucleotides agree with TRBD2. Unmatched junction bases numbered 10, after V lost 5 bases and J lost 4 bases. The CDR3 length is 15 residues. From germline, CDR1 is MNHEY and CDR2 SVGAGI. CDR3 in DNA: TGTGCCAGCAGTCCTGCCCGGGGGGGGAGGTACGAGCAGTACTTC. It yields the protein CASSPARGGRYEQYF.

The chain couples TRBV18 to TRBJ1-2, with 7 nucleotides matching TRBD1. Trimming removed 6 bases from V and 6 bases from J; junction bases left unmatched: 7. Germline V gives CDR1 KGHSH, CDR2 LQKENI. This CDR3 has 13 residues. CDR3 region: CASSAPTGDGYTF. CDR3 nucleotides: TGTGCCAGCTCTGCTCCTACAGGGGATGGCTACACCTTC.

In this sample, this clone turned up once. The chain combines TRBV6-5 with TRBJ2-7; TRBD2 might be the D (6 bases). V lost 10 bases and J 4 bases, leaving 23 bases between the germline ends. The CDR3 is made up of 15 amino acids. In germline, CDR1 is MNHEY, CDR2 SVGAGI. In nucleotides, the CDR3 is TGTGCCACCAAACAATCTCCCGGGGGAATGTACGAGCAGTACTTC. As protein: CATKQSPGGMYEQYF.

The gene calls are TRBV6-1 and TRBJ2-1; 9 positions agree with TRBD2. Germline V gene lookup returns CDR1 MNHNS and CDR2 SASEGT. The ends lost 1 base at V and 9 bases at J; junction bases unmatched: 7. This CDR3 region has 15 residues. The CDR3 region is CASSEEAGGPFEQFF. CDR3 DNA sequence: TGTGCCAGCAGTGAAGAGGCGGGGGGGCCTTTTGAGCAGTTCTTC.

The J gene is TRBJ2-3, the V gene TRBV4-3, with a tentative D call TRBD2 (6 bases). There are 13 residues in the CDR3. Trimming left V 3 bases short and J 11 bases short, with 15 bases between. Germline V gene sequence: CDR1 LGHNA, CDR2 YSLEER. CDR3 in DNA: TGCGCCAGCAGCCACGGGGGATCCCAAGGGCAGTATTTT. It encodes CASSHGGSQGQYF.

This clone was observed a few times. The J gene is TRBJ1-4, the V gene TRBV28; 7 bases align to TRBD1. The CDR3 is 15 residues long. The V segment lost 5 bases and the J segment 0 bases; nucleotides outside the gene matches: 3. The germline CDR1 and CDR2 sequences are MDHEN and SYDVKM. As DNA, the CDR3 is TGTGCCAGCAGTACCGGGACAGCAACTAATGAAAAACTGTTTTTT. Translated, it gives CASSTGTATNEKLFF.

The chain couples TRBV9 to TRBJ2-5; 7 nucleotides align to TRBD1. From germline, CDR1 is SGDLS and CDR2 YYNGEE. This CDR3 spans 15 amino acids. V shed 0 bases, J shed 3 bases, and the junction held 5 bases outside the gene matches. The CDR3: CASSVGPGTEETQYF. The CDR3 nucleotides are TGTGCCAGCAGCGTAGGGCCCGGGACAGAAGAGACCCAGTACTTC.

CDR3 loop: CAWTLRTGLSGANVLTF. The CDR3 nucleotides are TGTGCCTGGACCCTTAGGACAGGACTCTCTGGGGCCAACGTCCTGACTTTC. The chain carries TRBV30 and TRBJ2-6; 7 bases are shared with TRBD1. The CDR3 has 17 residues. The germline V gene encodes CDR1 GTSNPN and CDR2 SVGIG (reference sequence). V was clipped by 4 bases and J by 0 bases; unmatched bases: 9.

This clone came up once. The chain combines TRBV5-4 with TRBJ2-3; 13 nucleotides line up with TRBD2. Germline assignment: CDR1 SGHNT and CDR2 YYREEE (reference sequence). V lost 1 base, J lost 2 bases, and 4 bases stayed unmatched. The CDR3 contains 17 residues. In DNA form, the CDR3 reads TGTGCCAGCAGCTTGCGACTAGCGGGGGGCTACACAGATACGCAGTATTTT. This encodes CASSLRLAGGYTDTQYF.

This clone was seen a few times. J is TRBJ1-2 and V is TRBV7-9; perhaps TRBD1 as D (5 bases). Between the trimmed V and J ends, which lost 5 bases and 4 bases, there was a span of 11 bases. There are 13 residues in the CDR3. Germline V CDR1 and CDR2: SEHNR, FQNEAQ (reference sequence). CDR3 DNA sequence: TGTGCCAGCAGCCGGGGGAATCCCTATGGCTACACCTTC. It encodes CASSRGNPYGYTF. Full variable domain (outside the CDR3, taken from reference TRBV7-9 and TRBJ1-2): DTGVSQNPRHKITKRGQNVTFRCDPISEHNRLYWYRQTLGQGPEFLTYFQNEAQLEKSRLLSDRFSAERPKGSFSTLEIQRTEQGDSAMYLCASSRGNPYGYTFGSGTRLTVV.

The chain links TRBV29-1 to TRBJ1-4; D may be TRBD1 (6 bases). Germline assignment: CDR1 SQVTM and CDR2 ANQGSEA. V was trimmed by 0 bases and J by 8 bases, leaving 10 bases between them. The CDR3 runs to 13 residues. The CDR3 loop reads CSVEEQGGEKLFF. Here the CDR3 DNA reads TGCAGCGTTGAAGAACAGGGAGGAGAAAAACTGTTTTTT.

This clone was seen only once. The chain uses TRBV6-5 and TRBJ1-1; TRBD1 matches at 10 bases. This CDR3 is 15 amino acids long. Germline CDR1 reads MNHEY; CDR2 reads SVGAGI. V dropped 5 bases and J dropped 3; count of bases not matched to a gene: 6. The CDR3 coding sequence is TGTGCCAGCAGTGGCTTTGGACAGGGGGACACTGAAGCTTTCTTT. This sequence encodes CASSGFGQGDTEAFF.

Only a few counts were recorded for this clone. The chain links TRBV7-9 to TRBJ2-1; unclear D gene. The CDR3 sequence is 14 residues long. V was trimmed by 5 bases and J by 7 bases, leaving 15 bases between them. CDR1 is SEHNR and CDR2 is FQNEAQ in the germline V gene (reference sequence). Here the CDR3 reads CASSQNIGTNEQFF. The CDR3 coding sequence is TGTGCCAGCAGCCAAAACATCGGTACGAATGAGCAGTTCTTC.

The DNA of the CDR3 is TGCAGCGCCCGACGGGAGACAGGGGCCCTTGGCTACACCTTC. Translated, it gives CSARRETGALGYTF. The rearrangement links TRBV29-1 to TRBJ1-2; 8 bases are a match to TRBD1. Trimming removed 7 bases from V and 7 bases from J; junction bases left unmatched: 14. The CDR3 length is 14 residues. Germline V gene lookup returns CDR1 SQVTM and CDR2 ANQGSEA.

The rearrangement uses TRBV20-1 and TRBJ2-7; D is uncertain. Trimming stripped 4 bases from V and 6 bases from J, with 10 bases between. Germline lookup yields CDR1 DFQATT and CDR2 SNEGSKA (reference sequence). The CDR3 runs 11 residues. CDR3 in amino acids: CSATDRSEQYF. CDR3 nucleotide sequence: TGCAGTGCTACAGATCGCAGCGAGCAGTACTTC.

The chain couples TRBV4-3 to TRBJ2-3; D may be TRBD2 (6 bases). CDR1 is LGHNA and CDR2 is YSLEER in the germline V gene. Trimming stripped 2 bases from V and 2 bases from J, with 8 bases between. CDR3 length: 14 amino acids. For the CDR3, the DNA is TGCGCCAGCAGCCAAAGCGGGTTCACAGATACGCAGTATTTT. Protein product: CASSQSGFTDTQYF.

This clone turned up a few times. The chain recombines TRBV7-9 with TRBJ2-6; D not certain. This CDR3 region has 14 residues. Germline V CDR1 and CDR2: SEHNR, FQNEAQ (reference sequence). V was trimmed by 1 base and J by 0 bases, leaving 1 base between them. For the CDR3, the DNA is TGTGCCAGCAGCTTAGTCTCTGGGGCCAACGTCCTGACTTTC. Protein: CASSLVSGANVLTF.

The chain joins TRBV7-9 to TRBJ1-2; no definite D call. CDR1 and CDR2 (germline): SEHNR, FQNEAQ (reference sequence). V was pared by 0 bases and J by 5 bases, with 7 bases between. CDR3 length equals 13 residues. The CDR3 coding sequence is TGTGCCAGCAGCTTAGCAGGGAGGTATGGCTACACCTTC. The encoded protein is CASSLAGRYGYTF.

This clone appeared once. V is TRBV15 and J is TRBJ1-1; D is undetermined. Germline V CDR1 and CDR2: LNHNV, YYDKDF (reference sequence). The CDR3 runs to 15 residues. The ends were cut back, 1 base at V and 1 base at J, with 10 bases in the middle. The CDR3 DNA follows: TGTGCCACCAGCAGAGGCGGTTCGTCGAACACTGAAGCTTTCTTT. This encodes CATSRGGSSNTEAFF.

The V gene is TRBV2, the J gene TRBJ1-2, with TRBD1 matching 7 bases. There are 13 residues in the CDR3. Germline trimming cut 2 bases from V and 5 bases from J; bases unmatched to any gene: 2. Germline CDR1 SNHLY, CDR2 FYNNEI. CDR3 sequence: CASSERGRYGYTF. CDR3 DNA: TGTGCCAGCAGTGAAAGGGGGCGTTATGGCTACACCTTC.

The chain carries TRBV29-1 and TRBJ1-2; 11 positions match TRBD1. J lost 4 bases, V lost 6 bases, and 10 bases had no gene match. The germline gives CDR1 SQVTM, CDR2 ANQGSEA. This CDR3 spans 15 amino acids. The CDR3 DNA is TGCAGCGTGCTTCGGGACAGGGGGACGATCTATGGCTACACCTTC. Translating it yields CSVLRDRGTIYGYTF.

A word on this clone: Other DNA sequences in this sample translate to the same CDR3. The chain has TRBV27 and TRBJ1-2; D might be TRBD1 (5 bases). V was trimmed by 3 bases and J by 2 bases, leaving 7 bases between them. Per germline, CDR1 MNHEY and CDR2 SMNVEV (reference sequence). CDR3 length equals 13 residues. The CDR3 bases are TGTGCCAGCAGTTTTACAGGAAACTATGGCTACACCTTC. Protein product: CASSFTGNYGYTF.

This clone was detected only a few times. The junction departs from the called germline gene at one end, perhaps through a read error. This chain uses TRBV18 with TRBJ1-5; maybe TRBD1 (5 bases). Germline values: CDR1 KGHSH, CDR2 LQKENI. The CDR3 runs 14 residues. As DNA, the CDR3 is TGTGCCAGCTCTCCACCTCCAGGGAACCAGCCCCAGCATTTT. Amino acid sequence: CASSPPPGNQPQHF.

The V gene is TRBV15, the J gene TRBJ2-7; tentatively, D is TRBD1 or TRBD2 (5 bases each). The CDR3 is 13 residues long. Germline CDR1 LNHNV, CDR2 YYDKDF (reference sequence). The V and J ends lost 0 bases and 4 bases respectively, with 7 bases between them. The CDR3 DNA is TGTGCCACCAGCAGAGATTGGGGGTACGAGCAGTACTTC. Amino acid sequence: CATSRDWGYEQYF.